This T cell receptor (beta chain) was sequenced during a study of T cells in Graves' hyperthyroidism and ophthalmopathy. Overall study: Before treatment of any kind, peripheral blood was taken at initial diagnosis.

V was pared by 3 bases and J by 7 bases, with 6 bases of the junction left unmatched. The germline V gene encodes CDR1 DFQATT and CDR2 SNEGSKA (reference sequence). This CDR3 is 15 amino acids long. The study left out patients who had uncontrolled infection, other autoimmune disease, pregnancy or lactation. The study based diagnoses on clinical symptoms, serum thyroxine and TRAb, thyroid ultrasound and orbital computed tomography. The source of the PBMCs was roughly 10 ml of fresh peripheral blood. This clonotype was detected a few times. TCR beta CDR3 regions were amplified from RNA transcripts. With the HTBI primer set, the TCR CDR3 went through a first round of RT-PCR. TCRdb processed the multiplex PCR reads anew with MiXCR; each CDR3 protein has one entry. The sample contains about 640,000 distinct CDR3 sequences, around 20% of which appear only once.

The clonotype comes from a man under 40 with Graves' ophthalmopathy. The sample was blood. V is TRBV20-1 and J is TRBJ2-1; 13 nucleotides match TRBD2. The DNA for the CDR3 is TGCAGTGCTAGGATACTAGCGGGAGGGAGGAATGAGCAGTTCTTC. Its translation: CSARILAGGRNEQFF.